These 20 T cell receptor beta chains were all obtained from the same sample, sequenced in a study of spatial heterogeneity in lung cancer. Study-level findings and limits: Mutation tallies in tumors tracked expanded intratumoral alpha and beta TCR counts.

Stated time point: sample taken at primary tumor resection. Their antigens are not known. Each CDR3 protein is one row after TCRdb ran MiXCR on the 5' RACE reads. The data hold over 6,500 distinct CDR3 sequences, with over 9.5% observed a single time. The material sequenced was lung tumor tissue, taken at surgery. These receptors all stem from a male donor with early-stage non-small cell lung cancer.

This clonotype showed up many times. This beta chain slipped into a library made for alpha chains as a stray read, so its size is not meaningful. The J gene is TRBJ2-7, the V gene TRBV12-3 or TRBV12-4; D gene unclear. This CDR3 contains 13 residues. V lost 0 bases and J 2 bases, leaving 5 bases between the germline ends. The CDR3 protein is CASSLAQAYEQYF. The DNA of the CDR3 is TGTGCCAGCAGTTTAGCACAAGCCTACGAGCAGTACTTC.

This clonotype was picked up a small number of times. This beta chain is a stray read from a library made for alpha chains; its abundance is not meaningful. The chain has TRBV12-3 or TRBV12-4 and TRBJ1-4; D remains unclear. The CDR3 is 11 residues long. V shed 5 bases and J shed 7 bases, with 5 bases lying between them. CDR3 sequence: CASSSTEKLFF. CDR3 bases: TGTGCCAGCAGTAGCACTGAAAAACTGTTTTTT.

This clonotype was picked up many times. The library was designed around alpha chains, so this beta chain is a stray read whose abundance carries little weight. CDR3 loop: CASSQRRGQGGELFF. The CDR3 nucleotides are TGTGCCAGCAGCCAGAGGAGGGGGCAAGGCGGGGAGCTGTTTTTT. V is TRBV14 and J is TRBJ2-2, with TRBD1 as a possible D gene (7 bases). Per the germline V gene, CDR1 is SGHDN and CDR2 is FVKESK. Trimming took off 3 bases at V and 7 bases at J, with 15 bases between the two ends. This CDR3 contains 15 residues.

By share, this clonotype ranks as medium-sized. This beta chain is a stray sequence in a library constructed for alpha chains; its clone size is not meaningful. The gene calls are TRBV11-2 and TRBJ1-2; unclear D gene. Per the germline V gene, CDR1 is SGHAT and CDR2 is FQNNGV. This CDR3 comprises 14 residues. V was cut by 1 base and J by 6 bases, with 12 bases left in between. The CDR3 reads CASSLGRATHGYTF. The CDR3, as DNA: TGTGCCAGCAGCTTAGGAAGGGCCACCCATGGCTACACCTTC.

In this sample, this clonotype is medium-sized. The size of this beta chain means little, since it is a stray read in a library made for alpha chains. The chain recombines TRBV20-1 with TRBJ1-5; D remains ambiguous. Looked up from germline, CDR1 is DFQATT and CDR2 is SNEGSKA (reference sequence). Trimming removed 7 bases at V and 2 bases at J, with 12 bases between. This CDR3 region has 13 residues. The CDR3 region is CSVGGKGNQPQHF. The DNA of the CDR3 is TGCAGTGTGGGCGGGAAGGGCAATCAGCCCCAGCATTTT.

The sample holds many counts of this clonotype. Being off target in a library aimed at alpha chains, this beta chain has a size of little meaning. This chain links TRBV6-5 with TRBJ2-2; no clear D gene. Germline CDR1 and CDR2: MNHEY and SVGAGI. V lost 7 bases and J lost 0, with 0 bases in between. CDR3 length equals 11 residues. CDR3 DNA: TGTGCCAGCACGAACACCGGGGAGCTGTTTTTT. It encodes CASTNTGELFF.

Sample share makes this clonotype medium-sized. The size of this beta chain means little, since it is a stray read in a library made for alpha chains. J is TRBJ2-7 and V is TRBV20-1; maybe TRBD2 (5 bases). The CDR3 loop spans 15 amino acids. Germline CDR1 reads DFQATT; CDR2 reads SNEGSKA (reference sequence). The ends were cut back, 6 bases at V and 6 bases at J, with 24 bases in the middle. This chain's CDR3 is CSALPPRGWAGEQYF. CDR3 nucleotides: TGCAGTGCCCTCCCCCCAAGAGGGTGGGCCGGCGAGCAGTACTTC.

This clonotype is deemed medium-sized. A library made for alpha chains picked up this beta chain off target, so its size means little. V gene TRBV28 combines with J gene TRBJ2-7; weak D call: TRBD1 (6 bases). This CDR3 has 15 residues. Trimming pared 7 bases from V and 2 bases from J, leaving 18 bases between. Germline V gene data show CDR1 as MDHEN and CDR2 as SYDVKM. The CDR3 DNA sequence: TGTGCCAGCACCGCCGAATCCAGGGGAACCTACGAGCAGTACTTC. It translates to CASTAESRGTYEQYF.

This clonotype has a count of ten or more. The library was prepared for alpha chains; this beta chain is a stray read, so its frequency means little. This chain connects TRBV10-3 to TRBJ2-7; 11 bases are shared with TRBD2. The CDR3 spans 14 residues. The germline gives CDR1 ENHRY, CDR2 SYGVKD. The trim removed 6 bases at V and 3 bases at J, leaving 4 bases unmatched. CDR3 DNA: TGTGCCATCAGCGGAACTAGCGGGAGCTACGAGCAGTACTTC. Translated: CAISGTSGSYEQYF.

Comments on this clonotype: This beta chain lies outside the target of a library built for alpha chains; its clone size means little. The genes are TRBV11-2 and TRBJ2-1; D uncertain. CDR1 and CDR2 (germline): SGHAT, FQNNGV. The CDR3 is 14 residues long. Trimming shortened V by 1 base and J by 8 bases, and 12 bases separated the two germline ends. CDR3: CASSLASGRHEQFF. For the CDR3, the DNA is TGTGCCAGCAGCTTAGCCTCCGGGCGACATGAGCAGTTCTTC.

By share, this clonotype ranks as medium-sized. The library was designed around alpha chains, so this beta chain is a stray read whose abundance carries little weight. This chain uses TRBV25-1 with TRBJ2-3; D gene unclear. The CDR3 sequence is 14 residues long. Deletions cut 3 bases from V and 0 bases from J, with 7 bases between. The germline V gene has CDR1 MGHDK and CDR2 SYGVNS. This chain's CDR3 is CASSDPTSTDTQYF. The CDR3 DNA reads TGTGCCAGCAGTGACCCTACCAGCACAGATACGCAGTATTTT.

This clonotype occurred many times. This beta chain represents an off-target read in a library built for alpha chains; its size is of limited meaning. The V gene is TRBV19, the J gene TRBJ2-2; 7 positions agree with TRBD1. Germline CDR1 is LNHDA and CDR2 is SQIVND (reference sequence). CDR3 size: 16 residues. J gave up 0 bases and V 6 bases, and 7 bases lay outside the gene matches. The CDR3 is CASSRSGTANTGELFF. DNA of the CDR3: TGTGCCAGTAGCCGCTCCGGGACAGCGAACACCGGGGAGCTGTTTTTT.

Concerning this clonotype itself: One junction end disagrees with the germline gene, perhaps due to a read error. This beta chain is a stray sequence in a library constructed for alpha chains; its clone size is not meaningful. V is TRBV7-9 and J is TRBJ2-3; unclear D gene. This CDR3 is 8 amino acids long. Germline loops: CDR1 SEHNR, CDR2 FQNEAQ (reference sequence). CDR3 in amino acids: CASSLPYF. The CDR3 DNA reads TGTGCCAGCAGCTTACCCTACTTC.

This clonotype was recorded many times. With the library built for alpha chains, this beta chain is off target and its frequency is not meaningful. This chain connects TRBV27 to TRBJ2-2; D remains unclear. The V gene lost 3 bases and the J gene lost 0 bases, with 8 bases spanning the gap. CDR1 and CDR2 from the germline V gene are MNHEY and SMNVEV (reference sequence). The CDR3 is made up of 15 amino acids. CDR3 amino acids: CASSFGSPNTGELFF. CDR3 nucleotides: TGTGCCAGCAGTTTTGGAAGCCCGAACACCGGGGAGCTGTTTTTT.

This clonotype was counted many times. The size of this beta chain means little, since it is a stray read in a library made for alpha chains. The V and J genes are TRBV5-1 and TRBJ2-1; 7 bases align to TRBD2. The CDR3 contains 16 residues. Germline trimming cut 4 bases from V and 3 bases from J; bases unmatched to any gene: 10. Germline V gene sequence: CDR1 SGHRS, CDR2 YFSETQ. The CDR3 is CASSPPAGGSYNEQFF. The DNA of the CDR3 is TGCGCCAGCAGCCCCCCAGCGGGCGGGAGCTACAATGAGCAGTTCTTC.

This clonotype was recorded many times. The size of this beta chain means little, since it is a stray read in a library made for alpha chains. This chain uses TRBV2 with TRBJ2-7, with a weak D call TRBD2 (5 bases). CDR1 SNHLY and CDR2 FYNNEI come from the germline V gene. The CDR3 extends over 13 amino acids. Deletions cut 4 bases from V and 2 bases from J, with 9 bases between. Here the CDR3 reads CASSVRGTYEQYF. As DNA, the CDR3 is TGTGCCAGCAGTGTCCGAGGGACCTACGAGCAGTACTTC.

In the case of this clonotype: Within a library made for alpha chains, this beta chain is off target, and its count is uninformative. The DNA for the CDR3 is TGTGCCAGCAGCCTACAGAGCTCCTACGAGCAGTACTTC. It codes for CASSLQSSYEQYF. The V gene is TRBV11-1, the J gene TRBJ2-7, with unresolved D. Trimming shortened V by 5 bases and J by 0 bases, and 8 bases separated the two germline ends. CDR3 length equals 13 residues. Germline CDR1 and CDR2: SGHAT and FQDESV (reference sequence).

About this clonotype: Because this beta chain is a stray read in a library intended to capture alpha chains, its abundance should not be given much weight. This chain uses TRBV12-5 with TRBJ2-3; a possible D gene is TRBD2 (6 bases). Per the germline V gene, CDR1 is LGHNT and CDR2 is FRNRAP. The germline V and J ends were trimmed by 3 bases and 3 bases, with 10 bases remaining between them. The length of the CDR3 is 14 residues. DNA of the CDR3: TGTGCTAGTGGTTTAAACGGAGGGACAGATACGCAGTATTTT. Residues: CASGLNGGTDTQYF.

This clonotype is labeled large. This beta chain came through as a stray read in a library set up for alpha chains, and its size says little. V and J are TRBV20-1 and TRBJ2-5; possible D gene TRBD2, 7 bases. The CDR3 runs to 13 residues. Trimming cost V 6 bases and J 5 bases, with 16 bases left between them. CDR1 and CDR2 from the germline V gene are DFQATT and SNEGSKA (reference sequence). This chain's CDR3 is CSASRGARETQYF. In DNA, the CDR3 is TGCAGTGCCAGCCGGGGGGCGCGGGAGACCCAGTACTTC.

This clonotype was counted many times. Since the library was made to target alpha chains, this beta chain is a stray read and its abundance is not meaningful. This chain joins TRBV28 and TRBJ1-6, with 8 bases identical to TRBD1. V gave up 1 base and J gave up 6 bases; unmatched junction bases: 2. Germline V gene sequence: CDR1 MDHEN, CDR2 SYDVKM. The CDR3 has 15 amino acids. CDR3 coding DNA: TGTGCCAGCAGTTTATCGGGACAGGTTAATTCACCCCTCCACTTT. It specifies CASSLSGQVNSPLHF.